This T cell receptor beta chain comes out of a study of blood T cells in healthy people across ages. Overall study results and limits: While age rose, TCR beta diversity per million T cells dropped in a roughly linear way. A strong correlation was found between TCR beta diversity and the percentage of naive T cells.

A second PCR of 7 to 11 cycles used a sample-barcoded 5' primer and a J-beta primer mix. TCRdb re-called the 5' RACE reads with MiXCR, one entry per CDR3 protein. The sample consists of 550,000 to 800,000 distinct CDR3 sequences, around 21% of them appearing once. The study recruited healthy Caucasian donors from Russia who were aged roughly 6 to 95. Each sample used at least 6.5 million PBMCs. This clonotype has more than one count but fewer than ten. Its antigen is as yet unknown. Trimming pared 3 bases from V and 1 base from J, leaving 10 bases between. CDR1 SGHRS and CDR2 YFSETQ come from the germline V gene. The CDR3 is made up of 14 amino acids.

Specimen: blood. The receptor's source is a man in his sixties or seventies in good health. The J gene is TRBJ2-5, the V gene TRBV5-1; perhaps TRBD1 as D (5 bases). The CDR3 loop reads CASSWTFPQETQYF. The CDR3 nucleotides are TGCGCCAGCAGCTGGACATTTCCCCAAGAGACCCAGTACTTC.